Listed below are T cell receptor beta chains from one sample, sequenced in a study of T cell responses to AZD1222 COVID-19 vaccine. This table comes from immunoSEQ multiplex PCR, and its TCRdb copy is limited to in-frame clones, with some not included. The data show 90,000 to 120,000 clones, around nine tenths seen once. Sample: peripheral blood, taken on day 0 of AZD1222 vaccination. Receptors originate from an adult in good health. Each CDR3 is given with its conserved first and last residue. Each record gives: D gene, V gene, CDR3 length, J gene, clone size, CDR3 protein, CDR3 DNA. D genes are given only for firm matches. Size is omitted from some rows. Given values are once, few, many or a class for expanded clones.

d_gene: NA; v_gene: TRBV24-1; len: 14; j_gene: TRBJ1-2; abundance: NA; CDR3aa: CATSDARRDYGYTF; CDR3nt: TGTGCCACCAGTGATGCCCGCAGGGACTATGGCTACACCTTC
d_gene: TRBD1; v_gene: TRBV28; len: 14; j_gene: TRBJ1-2; abundance: NA; CDR3aa: CASRGQGAFYGYTF; CDR3nt: TGTGCCAGCAGGGGACAGGGGGCATTCTATGGCTACACCTTC
d_gene: NA; v_gene: TRBV5-4; len: 15; j_gene: TRBJ1-6; abundance: NA; CDR3aa: CASSLDRRNNSPLHF; CDR3nt: TGTGCCAGCAGCTTGGACCGAAGAAATAATTCACCCCTCCACTTT
d_gene: NA; v_gene: TRBV5-6; len: 12; j_gene: TRBJ2-1; abundance: NA; CDR3aa: CASSFAEDEQFF; CDR3nt: TGTGCCAGCAGCTTTGCCGAGGATGAGCAGTTCTTC
d_gene: NA; v_gene: TRBV9; len: 16; j_gene: TRBJ2-7; abundance: NA; CDR3aa: CASSVDAGASFDEQYF; CDR3nt: TGTGCCAGCAGCGTAGATGCAGGGGCATCGTTCGACGAGCAGTACTTC
d_gene: NA; v_gene: TRBV4-3; len: 13; j_gene: TRBJ1-1; abundance: NA; CDR3aa: CASSQGGNTEAFF; CDR3nt: TGCGCCAGCAGCCAAGGAGGGAACACTGAAGCTTTCTTT
d_gene: TRBD1; v_gene: TRBV6-1; len: 16; j_gene: TRBJ2-7; abundance: once; CDR3aa: CASSAQPRTGIYEQYF; CDR3nt: TGTGCCAGCAGTGCCCAGCCGAGGACAGGGATCTACGAGCAGTACTTC
d_gene: NA; v_gene: TRBV11-3; len: 13; j_gene: TRBJ1-1; abundance: NA; CDR3aa: CASSPGWGTEAFF; CDR3nt: TGTGCCAGCAGCCCGGGGTGGGGCACTGAAGCTTTCTTT
d_gene: NA; v_gene: TRBV7-8; len: 14; j_gene: TRBJ2-1; abundance: NA; CDR3aa: CASSRGTAYNEQFF; CDR3nt: TGTGCCAGCAGCCGAGGGACGGCATACAATGAGCAGTTCTTC
d_gene: NA; v_gene: TRBV7-2; len: 16; j_gene: TRBJ2-5; abundance: NA; CDR3aa: CASSFGRVLTQETQYF; CDR3nt: TGTGCCAGCAGCTTTGGTAGGGTACTTACCCAAGAGACCCAGTACTTC
d_gene: NA; v_gene: TRBV7-2; len: 16; j_gene: TRBJ1-6; abundance: NA; CDR3aa: CASSLTDSSYNSPLHF; CDR3nt: TGTGCCAGCAGCTTGACGGACAGCTCCTATAATTCACCCCTCCACTTT
d_gene: NA; v_gene: TRBV4-2; len: 14; j_gene: TRBJ2-2; abundance: few; CDR3aa: CASSQERRTGELFF; CDR3nt: TGTGCCAGCAGCCAAGAAAGGAGAACCGGGGAGCTGTTTTTT
d_gene: NA; v_gene: TRBV5-1; len: 14; j_gene: TRBJ1-3; abundance: NA; CDR3aa: CASSLAGFGNTIYF; CDR3nt: TGCGCCAGCAGCTTGGCTGGCTTCGGAAACACCATATATTTT
d_gene: NA; v_gene: TRBV27; len: 15; j_gene: TRBJ2-1; abundance: NA; CDR3aa: CASSSYRSSYNEQFF; CDR3nt: TGTGCCAGCAGTTCATACAGGAGCTCCTACAATGAGCAGTTCTTC
d_gene: NA; v_gene: TRBV28; len: 17; j_gene: TRBJ1-2; abundance: NA; CDR3aa: CASSFEWQTPTNYGYTF; CDR3nt: TGTGCCAGCAGTTTTGAGTGGCAGACCCCGACTAACTATGGCTACACCTTC
d_gene: NA; v_gene: TRBV11-2; len: 13; j_gene: TRBJ2-6; abundance: NA; CDR3aa: CASSSAGANVLTF; CDR3nt: TGTGCCAGCAGCTCCGCTGGGGCCAACGTCCTGACTTTC
d_gene: NA; v_gene: TRBV6-2/TRBV6-3; len: 17; j_gene: TRBJ1-4; abundance: NA; CDR3aa: CASSYSNFRGIGEKLFF; CDR3nt: TGTGCCAGCAGTTACTCGAATTTCAGGGGCATTGGCGAAAAACTGTTTTTT
d_gene: NA; v_gene: TRBV2; len: 15; j_gene: TRBJ2-2; abundance: once; CDR3aa: CASSDDGVSTGELFF; CDR3nt: TGTGCCAGCAGTGATGACGGGGTGAGCACCGGGGAGCTGTTTTTT
d_gene: NA; v_gene: TRBV4-2; len: 11; j_gene: TRBJ2-5; abundance: NA; CDR3aa: CASSLEETQYF; CDR3nt: TGTGCCAGCAGCCTTGAAGAGACCCAGTACTTC
d_gene: TRBD2; v_gene: TRBV13; len: 12; j_gene: TRBJ2-7; abundance: NA; CDR3aa: CASKERGYEQYF; CDR3nt: TGTGCCAGCAAGGAGCGGGGGTACGAGCAGTACTTC
d_gene: NA; v_gene: TRBV20-1; len: 11; j_gene: TRBJ2-7; abundance: NA; CDR3aa: CSAANSYEQYF; CDR3nt: TGCAGTGCCGCGAACTCCTACGAGCAGTACTTC
d_gene: NA; v_gene: TRBV27; len: 17; j_gene: TRBJ1-3; abundance: NA; CDR3aa: CAGSLSYRRYSGNTIYF; CDR3nt: TGTGCCGGCAGTTTATCTTACAGGCGCTACTCTGGAAACACCATATATTTT
d_gene: NA; v_gene: TRBV2; len: 13; j_gene: TRBJ2-7; abundance: NA; CDR3aa: CASSDGATYEQYF; CDR3nt: TGTGCCAGCAGTGACGGGGCTACCTACGAGCAGTACTTC
d_gene: NA; v_gene: TRBV3-1/TRBV3-2; len: 15; j_gene: TRBJ1-3; abundance: NA; CDR3aa: CASSLDGNSGNTIYF; CDR3nt: TGTGCCAGCAGCCTGGACGGTAACTCTGGAAACACCATATATTTT
d_gene: NA; v_gene: TRBV3-1/TRBV3-2; len: 14; j_gene: TRBJ2-2; abundance: NA; CDR3aa: CASSQGTYTGELFF; CDR3nt: TGTGCCAGCAGCCAAGGGACCTACACCGGGGAGCTGTTTTTT
d_gene: TRBD1; v_gene: TRBV5-1; len: 16; j_gene: TRBJ2-3; abundance: NA; CDR3aa: CASSLVGTEDTDTQYF; CDR3nt: TGCGCCAGCAGCTTGGTGGGGACAGAAGACACAGATACGCAGTATTTT
d_gene: TRBD1; v_gene: TRBV7-9; len: 16; j_gene: TRBJ2-1; abundance: NA; CDR3aa: CASSLWVGTGDNEQFF; CDR3nt: TGTGCCAGCAGCTTGTGGGTTGGGACAGGAGACAATGAGCAGTTCTTC
d_gene: NA; v_gene: TRBV5-1; len: 15; j_gene: TRBJ1-4; abundance: NA; CDR3aa: CASSLQQGSNEKLFF; CDR3nt: TGCGCCAGCAGCTTACAACAGGGTTCTAATGAAAAACTGTTTTTT
d_gene: TRBD2; v_gene: TRBV10-1; len: 12; j_gene: TRBJ2-2; abundance: NA; CDR3aa: CASGGDTGELFF; CDR3nt: TGCGCCAGCGGGGGGGATACCGGGGAGCTGTTTTTT
d_gene: NA; v_gene: TRBV11-2; len: 13; j_gene: TRBJ1-2; abundance: once; CDR3aa: CASSLDRFVGYTF; CDR3nt: TGTGCCAGCAGCTTAGACAGGTTCGTCGGCTACACCTTC
d_gene: NA; v_gene: TRBV30; len: 8; j_gene: TRBJ2-1; abundance: NA; CDR3aa: CAWNEQFF; CDR3nt: TGTGCCTGGAATGAGCAGTTCTTC
d_gene: NA; v_gene: TRBV14; len: 14; j_gene: TRBJ2-7; abundance: few; CDR3aa: CASSRGSYPYEQYF; CDR3nt: TGTGCCAGCAGCCGGGGATCATACCCCTACGAGCAGTACTTC
d_gene: NA; v_gene: TRBV12-5; len: 17; j_gene: TRBJ2-2; abundance: NA; CDR3aa: CASGLVTTGRGTGELFF; CDR3nt: TGTGCTAGTGGTTTGGTGACGACTGGCAGAGGCACCGGGGAGCTGTTTTTT
d_gene: NA; v_gene: TRBV21-1; len: 15; j_gene: TRBJ2-2; abundance: NA; CDR3aa: CARSIGGLNTGELFF; CDR3nt: TGTGCCAGGTCCATTGGGGGCCTAAACACCGGGGAGCTGTTTTTT
d_gene: NA; v_gene: TRBV6-5; len: 14; j_gene: TRBJ1-6; abundance: NA; CDR3aa: CASSWDTSNSPLHF; CDR3nt: TGTGCCAGCAGTTGGGACACCTCTAATTCACCCCTCCACTTT
d_gene: NA; v_gene: TRBV9; len: 14; j_gene: TRBJ2-3; abundance: once; CDR3aa: CASSAGDNTDTQYF; CDR3nt: TGTGCCAGCAGCGCTGGGGACAACACAGATACGCAGTATTTT
d_gene: TRBD2; v_gene: TRBV6-6; len: 18; j_gene: TRBJ2-7; abundance: once; CDR3aa: CASSPPPIGGGGYYEQYF; CDR3nt: TGTGCCAGCAGTCCCCCTCCCATCGGGGGCGGGGGGTACTACGAGCAGTACTTC
d_gene: TRBD1; v_gene: TRBV14; len: 16; j_gene: TRBJ2-1; abundance: NA; CDR3aa: CASSRKDREKWDEQFF; CDR3nt: TGTGCCAGCAGCCGTAAGGACAGGGAAAAGTGGGATGAGCAGTTCTTC
d_gene: NA; v_gene: TRBV3-1/TRBV3-2; len: 16; j_gene: TRBJ2-7; abundance: NA; CDR3aa: CASSQDLGEGTYEQYF; CDR3nt: TGTGCCAGCAGCCAAGATCTAGGTGAGGGGACCTACGAGCAGTACTTC
d_gene: TRBD1; v_gene: TRBV4-1; len: 14; j_gene: TRBJ1-1; abundance: NA; CDR3aa: CASSRGQTNTEAFF; CDR3nt: TGCGCCAGCAGCAGGGGACAGACGAACACTGAAGCTTTCTTT
d_gene: TRBD2; v_gene: TRBV27; len: 17; j_gene: TRBJ2-5; abundance: NA; CDR3aa: CASSHGTSGGQVKTQYF; CDR3nt: TGTGCCAGCAGCCACGGGACTAGCGGGGGGCAGGTGAAGACCCAGTACTTC
d_gene: NA; v_gene: TRBV5-1; len: 16; j_gene: TRBJ2-5; abundance: NA; CDR3aa: CASSPEGRRDQETQYF; CDR3nt: TGCGCCAGCAGCCCCGAGGGGCGACGGGATCAAGAGACCCAGTACTTC
d_gene: NA; v_gene: TRBV19; len: 15; j_gene: TRBJ1-5; abundance: NA; CDR3aa: CASSIGGQSNQPQHF; CDR3nt: TGTGCCAGTAGTATTGGAGGGCAGAGCAATCAGCCCCAGCATTTT